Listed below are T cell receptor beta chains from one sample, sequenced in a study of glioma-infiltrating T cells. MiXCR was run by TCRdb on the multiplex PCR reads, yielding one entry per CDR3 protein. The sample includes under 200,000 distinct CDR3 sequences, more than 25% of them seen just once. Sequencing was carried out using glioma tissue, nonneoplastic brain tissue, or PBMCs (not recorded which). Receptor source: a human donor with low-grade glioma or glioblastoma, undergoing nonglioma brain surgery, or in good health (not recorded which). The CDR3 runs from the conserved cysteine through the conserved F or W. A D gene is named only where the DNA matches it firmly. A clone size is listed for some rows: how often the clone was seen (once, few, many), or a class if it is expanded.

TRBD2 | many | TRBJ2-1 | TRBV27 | CASSWATSGYNEQFF | TGTGCCAGCAGCTGGGCGACTAGCGGTTACAATGAGCAGTTCTTC
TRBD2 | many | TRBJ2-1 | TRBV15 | CATSRTSGRSNEQFF | TGTGCCACCAGCAGGACTAGCGGGAGAAGCAATGAGCAGTTCTTC
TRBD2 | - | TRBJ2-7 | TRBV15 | CATSRDGEAGTLYEQYF | TGTGCCACCAGCAGAGATGGGGAAGCGGGGACGCTCTACGAGCAGTACTTC
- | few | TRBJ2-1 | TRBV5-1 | CASSSYGEGSYNEQFF | TGCGCCAGCAGCTCGTATGGGGAAGGCTCCTACAATGAGCAGTTCTTC
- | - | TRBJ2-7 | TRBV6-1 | CANSPRFQGGYERYF | TGTGCCAACAGCCCCAGGTTCCAGGGGGGATACGAGCGGTACTTC
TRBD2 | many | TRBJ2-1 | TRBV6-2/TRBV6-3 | CASSYPGLADKYNEQFF | TGTGCCAGCAGTTACCCGGGACTAGCGGATAAATACAATGAGCAGTTCTTC
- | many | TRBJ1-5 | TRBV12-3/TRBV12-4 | CASSSRGGNQPQHF | TGTGCCAGCAGCTCCCGGGGAGGGAATCAGCCCCAGCATTTT
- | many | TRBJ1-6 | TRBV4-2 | CASSQEQENSPLHF | TGTGCCAGCAGCCAAGAACAGGAGAATTCACCCCTCCACTTT
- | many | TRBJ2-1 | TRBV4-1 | CASSQLTGTPEQFF | TGCGCCAGCAGCCAACTGACGGGTACCCCTGAGCAGTTCTTC
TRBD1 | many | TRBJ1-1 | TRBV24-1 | CATSDWTGTEAFF | TGTGCCACCAGTGATTGGACAGGTACTGAAGCTTTCTTT
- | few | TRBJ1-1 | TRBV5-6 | CASSLAAVGWRAFF | TGTGCCAGCAGCTTGGCCGCGGTGGGTTGGAGGGCTTTCTTT
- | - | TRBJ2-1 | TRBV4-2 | CASSQDSPTATIYNEQFF | TGTGCCAGCAGCCAAGATTCCCCCACAGCAACAATCTACAATGAGCAGTTCTTC
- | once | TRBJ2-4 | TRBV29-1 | CSVVGGTVVAKNIQYF | TGCAGCGTTGTAGGGGGGACAGTGGTAGCCAAAAACATTCAGTACTTC
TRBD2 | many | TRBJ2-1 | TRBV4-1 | CASSPLLAGYNEQFF | TGCGCCAGCAGCCCCCTACTAGCGGGCTACAATGAGCAGTTCTTC
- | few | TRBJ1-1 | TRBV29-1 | CSVEDGLGVNTEAFF | TGCAGCGTTGAAGATGGGCTGGGTGTGAACACTGAAGCTTTCTTT
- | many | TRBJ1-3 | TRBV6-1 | CASKIIQTGNTIYF | TGTGCCAGCAAAATAATCCAGACGGGAAACACCATATATTTT
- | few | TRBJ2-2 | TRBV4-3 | CASSQERGPYTGELFF | TGCGCCAGCAGCCAAGAAAGGGGCCCCTACACCGGGGAGCTGTTTTTT
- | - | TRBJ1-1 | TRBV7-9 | CASSIWTANTEAFF | TGTGCCAGCAGCATCTGGACAGCGAACACTGAAGCTTTCTTT
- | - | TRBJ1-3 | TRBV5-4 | CASSVNQPGSTIYF | TGTGCCAGCAGCGTGAACCAGCCTGGAAGCACCATATATTTT
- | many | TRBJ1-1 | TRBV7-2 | CASSIAQGRGTEAFF | TGTGCCAGCAGCATCGCACAGGGTCGGGGCACTGAAGCTTTCTTT
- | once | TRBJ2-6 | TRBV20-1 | CSAEGGSGGGSWANVLTF | TGCAGTGCTGAGGGGGGGTCCGGGGGAGGATCCTGGGCCAACGTCCTGACTTTC
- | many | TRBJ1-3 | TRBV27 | CASSSGSGNTIYF | TGTGCCAGCAGTTCGGGGTCAGGAAACACCATATATTTT
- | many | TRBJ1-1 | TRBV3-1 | CASQSNTEAFF | TGTGCCAGCCAGAGTAACACTGAAGCTTTCTTT
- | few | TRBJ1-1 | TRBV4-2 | CASSQPGGPAFF | TGTGCCAGCAGCCAACCGGGGGGTCCAGCTTTCTTT
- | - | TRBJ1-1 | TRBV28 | CASSFQRTTEAFF | TGTGCCAGCAGTTTTCAGAGGACGACTGAAGCTTTCTTT
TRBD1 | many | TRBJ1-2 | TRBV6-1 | CASSSSETGNGYTF | TGTGCCAGCAGTTCCTCCGAGACAGGGAATGGCTACACCTTC
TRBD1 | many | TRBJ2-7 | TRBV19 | CASTPGTGDYEQYF | TGTGCCAGTACTCCCGGGACAGGGGACTACGAGCAGTACTTC
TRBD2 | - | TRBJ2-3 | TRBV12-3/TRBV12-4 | CASTLGLAEGTSTDTQYF | TGTGCCAGCACCCTAGGACTAGCGGAGGGGACTAGCACAGATACGCAGTATTTT
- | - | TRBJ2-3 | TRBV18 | CASSPAPRDTQYF | TGTGCCAGCTCCCCAGCGCCTAGAGATACGCAGTATTTT
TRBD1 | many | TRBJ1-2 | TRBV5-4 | CASSLGEQGAQIGYTF | TGTGCCAGCAGCTTGGGAGAACAGGGGGCGCAAATTGGCTACACCTTC
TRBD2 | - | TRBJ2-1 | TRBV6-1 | CAIKLSGDKAFNKQFF | TGTGCCATCAAACTTAGCGGGGATAAAGCTTTCAATAAGCAGTTCTTC
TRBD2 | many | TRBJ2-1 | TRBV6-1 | CASSLAANEQFF | TGTGCCAGCAGCCTAGCGGCGAATGAGCAGTTCTTC
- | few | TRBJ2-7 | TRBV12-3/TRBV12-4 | CASTPGTSSSYEQYF | TGTGCCAGCACCCCCGGGACGTCGAGCTCCTACGAGCAGTACTTC
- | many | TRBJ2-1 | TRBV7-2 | CASSLAGTHHEQFF | TGTGCCAGCAGCTTAGCCGGGACCCATCATGAGCAGTTCTTC
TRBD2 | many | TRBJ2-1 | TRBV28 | CASSLWGLAGVGVNEQFF | TGTGCCAGCAGTTTATGGGGACTAGCGGGAGTAGGGGTCAATGAGCAGTTCTTC
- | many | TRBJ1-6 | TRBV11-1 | CASSRNPSPPLHF | TGTGCCAGCAGCCGGAACCCCTCTCCACCCCTCCACTTT
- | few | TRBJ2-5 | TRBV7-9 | CASSLSMGIYQETQYF | TGTGCCAGCAGCCTTAGCATGGGCATTTATCAAGAGACCCAGTACTTC
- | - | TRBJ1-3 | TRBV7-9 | CASSLGEGLSGNTIYF | TGTGCCAGCAGCTTAGGAGAGGGGCTTTCAGGAAACACCATATATTTT
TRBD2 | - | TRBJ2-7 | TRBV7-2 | CASSRDRGGTSGSYEQYF | TGTGCCAGCAGCCGAGACCGAGGCGGGACTAGCGGGAGTTACGAGCAGTACTTC
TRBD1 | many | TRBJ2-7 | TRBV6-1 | CASSEALRHRGPSPTTPYEQYF | TGTGCCAGCAGTGAAGCTCTGCGTCACAGGGGGCCCTCTCCAACAACACCCTACGAGCAGTACTTC
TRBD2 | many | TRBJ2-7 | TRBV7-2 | CASAGTSAHEQYF | TGTGCCAGCGCCGGGACTAGCGCGCACGAGCAGTACTTC